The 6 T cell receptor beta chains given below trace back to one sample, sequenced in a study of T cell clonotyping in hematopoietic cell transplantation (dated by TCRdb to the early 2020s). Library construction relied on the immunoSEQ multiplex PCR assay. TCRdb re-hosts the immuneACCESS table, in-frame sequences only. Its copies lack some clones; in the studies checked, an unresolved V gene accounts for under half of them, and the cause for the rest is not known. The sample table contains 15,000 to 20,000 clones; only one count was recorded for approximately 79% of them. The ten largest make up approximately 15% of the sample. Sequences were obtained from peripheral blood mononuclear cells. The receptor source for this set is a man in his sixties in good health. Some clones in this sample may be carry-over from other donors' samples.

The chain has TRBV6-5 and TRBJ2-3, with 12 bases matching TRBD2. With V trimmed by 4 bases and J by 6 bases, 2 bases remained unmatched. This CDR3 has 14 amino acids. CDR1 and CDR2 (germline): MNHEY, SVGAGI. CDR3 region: CASSLGLAGDTQYF. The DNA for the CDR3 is TGTGCCAGCAGTTTAGGACTAGCGGGGGATACGCAGTATTTT.

The CDR3 loop reads CASSWDSTNYGYTF. In DNA, the CDR3 is TGTGCCAGCAGCTGGGACAGCACTAACTATGGCTACACCTTC. The chain joins TRBV5-4 to TRBJ1-2, with 7 bases aligning to TRBD1. In germline, CDR1 is SGHNT, CDR2 YYREEE (reference sequence). Unmatched junction bases numbered 2, after V lost 3 bases and J lost 0 bases. CDR3 size: 14 residues.

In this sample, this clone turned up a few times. The CDR3 DNA reads TGCGCCAGCAGCAGACAGGATACGAACACTGAAGCTTTCTTT. Protein: CASSRQDTNTEAFF. The gene calls are TRBV5-1 and TRBJ1-1; weak D call: TRBD1 (6 bases). The germline CDR1 and CDR2 sequences are SGHRS and YFSETQ. The CDR3 runs to 14 residues. Trimming pared 4 bases from V and 1 base from J, leaving 11 bases between.

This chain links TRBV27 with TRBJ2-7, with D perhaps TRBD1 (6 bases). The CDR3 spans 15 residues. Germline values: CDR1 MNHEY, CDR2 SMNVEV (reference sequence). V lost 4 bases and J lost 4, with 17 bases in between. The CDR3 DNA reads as TGTGCCAGCAGTTCCCGTATTCGAGGGGGATACGAGCAGTACTTC. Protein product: CASSSRIRGGYEQYF.

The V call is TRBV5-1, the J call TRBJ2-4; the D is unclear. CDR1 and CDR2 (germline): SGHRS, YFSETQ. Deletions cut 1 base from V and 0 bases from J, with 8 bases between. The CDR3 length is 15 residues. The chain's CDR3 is CASSLSELAKNIQYF. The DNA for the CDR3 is TGCGCCAGCAGCTTGTCAGAATTAGCCAAAAACATTCAGTACTTC.

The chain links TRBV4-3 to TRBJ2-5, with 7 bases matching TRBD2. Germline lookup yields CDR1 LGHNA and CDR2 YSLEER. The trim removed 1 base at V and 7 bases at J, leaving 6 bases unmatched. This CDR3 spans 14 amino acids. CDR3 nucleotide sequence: TGCGCCAGCAGCCAAGCCCTTGTAGCGGGGACCCAGTACTTC. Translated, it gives CASSQALVAGTQYF.